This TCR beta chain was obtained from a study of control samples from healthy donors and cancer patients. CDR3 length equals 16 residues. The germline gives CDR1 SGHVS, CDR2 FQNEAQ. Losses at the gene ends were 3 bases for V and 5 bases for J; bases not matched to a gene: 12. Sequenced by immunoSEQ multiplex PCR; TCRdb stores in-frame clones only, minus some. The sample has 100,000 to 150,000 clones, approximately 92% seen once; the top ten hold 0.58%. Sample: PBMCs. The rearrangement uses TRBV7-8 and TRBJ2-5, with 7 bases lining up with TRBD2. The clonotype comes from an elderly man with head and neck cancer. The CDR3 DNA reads TGTGCCAGCAGCTTCCAGCGGGGAGGGAGGGAGGAGACCCAGTACTTC. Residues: CASSFQRGGREETQYF.